This T cell receptor (beta chain) was recorded in a study of blood T cell repertoires in COVID-19. This CDR3 has 18 amino acids. CDR1 is LNHNV, CDR2 YYDKDF, per germline (reference sequence). The trim removed 1 base at V and 3 bases at J, leaving 15 bases unmatched. The protocol was immunoSEQ multiplex PCR, while the TCRdb copy is restricted to in-frame clones and leaves out a portion. In the table there are approximately 200,000 clones, 80% to 90% of which are singletons. This clone was recorded only once. The chain uses TRBV15 and TRBJ2-7; 7 bases agree with TRBD1. Sequenced input: peripheral blood. The source is a man aged 30 to 45 with COVID-19, enrolled during active disease. The CDR3: CATSRGEGQADSFYEQYF. CDR3 DNA sequence: TGTGCCACCAGCAGAGGAGAAGGACAGGCCGACTCGTTCTACGAGCAGTACTTC.